The 8 T cell receptor beta chains below were found in one sample sequenced in a study of cytomegalovirus exposure and HLA in healthy donors (dated by TCRdb to about 2017). Library generation was performed with the immunoSEQ multiplex PCR assay. What TCRdb holds here is the immuneACCESS table cut down to in-frame rearrangements. Part of the clones is not present; checked against another copy, under half of the missing clones reflect an unresolved V gene, and the others are unexplained. The sample contains around 69,000 clones, over 95% of them found a single time. Roughly 4.5% of the sample rests with the top ten. The sequencing input was PBMCs. Source of these receptors: a woman under 30 in good health and CMV-seropositive.

This clone was detected once. The J gene is TRBJ2-7, the V gene TRBV7-9, with D possibly TRBD1 on 6 matching bases. This CDR3 has 16 amino acids. Germline CDR1 reads SEHNR; CDR2 reads FQNEAQ (reference sequence). V lost 5 bases, J lost 4 bases, and 21 bases lay in between. The CDR3 region is CASSRQGTAPFYEQYF. The CDR3, as DNA: TGTGCCAGCAGCCGTCAGGGGACGGCCCCTTTTTACGAGCAGTACTTC.

The rearrangement uses TRBV29-1 and TRBJ1-2; D possibly corresponds to TRBD1 (5 bases). Trimming stripped 0 bases from V and 5 bases from J, with 16 bases between. The CDR3 length is 15 residues. Germline lookup yields CDR1 SQVTM and CDR2 ANQGSEA. The CDR3 spells CSVEDKPARGYGYTF. DNA for the CDR3: TGCAGCGTTGAAGATAAGCCCGCCCGGGGGTATGGCTACACCTTC.

V usage is TRBV7-7 and J usage is TRBJ1-5; 8 positions agree with TRBD1. The CDR3 sequence is 14 residues long. Germline CDR1 reads SSHAT; CDR2 reads FNYEAQ (reference sequence). The CDR3 region is CATGTGGRNQPQHF. As DNA, the CDR3 is TGTGCTACAGGAACAGGGGGGCGCAATCAGCCCCAGCATTTT.

The rearrangement links TRBV11-3 to TRBJ1-2; D possibly corresponds to TRBD1 (5 bases). This CDR3 is built from 13 residues. V lost 1 base and J lost 2, with 5 bases in between. Germline CDR1 and CDR2: SGHNT and YENEEA. CDR3 nucleotides: TGTGCCAGCAGCTTAGGACAGAACTATGGCTACACCTTC. This translates into CASSLGQNYGYTF.

V is TRBV6-1 and J is TRBJ1-2; possible D gene TRBD1, 5 bases. The germline V gene encodes CDR1 MNHNS and CDR2 SASEGT. The CDR3 sequence is 16 residues long. Between the trimmed V and J ends, which lost 4 bases and 0 bases, there was a span of 15 bases. The CDR3 here is CASSGFTGVANYGYTF. CDR3 nucleotides: TGTGCCAGCAGTGGCTTCACAGGTGTAGCTAACTATGGCTACACCTTC.

The V and J genes are TRBV25-1 and TRBJ2-7; D possibly corresponds to TRBD1 (5 bases). V lost 4 bases and J 3 bases, leaving 7 bases between the germline ends. Germline values: CDR1 MGHDK, CDR2 SYGVNS. The CDR3 spans 12 residues. In nucleotides, the CDR3 is TGTGCCAGCAGTGCAGGGAACTACGAGCAGTACTTC. Protein sequence: CASSAGNYEQYF.

The chain links TRBV9 to TRBJ1-3, with 7 bases that match TRBD1. Germline V CDR1 and CDR2: SGDLS, YYNGEE. J was trimmed by 4 bases and V by 2 bases; bases with no gene match: 3. The CDR3 is 14 residues long. DNA for the CDR3: TGTGCCAGCAGCGTTAACAGGGGCGGAAACACCATATATTTT. Amino acids: CASSVNRGGNTIYF.

The chain joins TRBV28 to TRBJ1-1, with D possibly being TRBD1 (6 bases). Looked up from germline, CDR1 is MDHEN and CDR2 is SYDVKM. Trimming took off 5 bases at V and 3 bases at J, with 13 bases between the two ends. CDR3 size: 14 residues. CDR3 nucleotides: TGTGCCAGCAGTGATACAGGGAAACACACTGAAGCTTTCTTT. It codes for CASSDTGKHTEAFF.